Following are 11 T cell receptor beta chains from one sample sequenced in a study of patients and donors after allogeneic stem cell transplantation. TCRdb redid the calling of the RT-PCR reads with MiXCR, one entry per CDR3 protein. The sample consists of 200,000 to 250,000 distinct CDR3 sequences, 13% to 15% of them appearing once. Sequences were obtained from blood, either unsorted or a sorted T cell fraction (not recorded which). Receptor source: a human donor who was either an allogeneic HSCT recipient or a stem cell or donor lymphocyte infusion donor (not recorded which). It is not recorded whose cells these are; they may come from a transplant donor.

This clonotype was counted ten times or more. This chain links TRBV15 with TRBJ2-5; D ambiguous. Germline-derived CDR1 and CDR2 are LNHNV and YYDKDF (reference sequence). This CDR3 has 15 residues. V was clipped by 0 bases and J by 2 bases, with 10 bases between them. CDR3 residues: CATSRDTSTQETQYF. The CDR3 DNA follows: TGTGCCACCAGCAGAGATACGTCCACTCAAGAGACCCAGTACTTC.

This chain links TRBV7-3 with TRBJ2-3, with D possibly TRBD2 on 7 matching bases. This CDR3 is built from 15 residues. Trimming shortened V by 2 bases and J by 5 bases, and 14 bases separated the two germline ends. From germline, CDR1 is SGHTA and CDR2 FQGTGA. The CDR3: CASSLSAGAGDTQYF. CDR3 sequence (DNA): TGTGCCAGCAGCTTATCGGCGGGGGCGGGAGATACGCAGTATTTT. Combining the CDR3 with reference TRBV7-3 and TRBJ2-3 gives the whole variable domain GAGVSQTPSNKVTEKGKYVELRCDPISGHTALYWYRQSLGQGPEFLIYFQGTGAADDSGLPNDRFFAVRPEGSVSTLKIQRTERGDSAVYLCASSLSAGAGDTQYFGPGTRLTVL.

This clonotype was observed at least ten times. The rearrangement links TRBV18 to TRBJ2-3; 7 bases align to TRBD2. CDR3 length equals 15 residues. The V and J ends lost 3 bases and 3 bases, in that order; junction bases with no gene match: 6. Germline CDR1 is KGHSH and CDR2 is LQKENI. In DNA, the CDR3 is TGTGCCAGCTCACCTTATGCGGGAGAAACAGATACGCAGTATTTT. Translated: CASSPYAGETDTQYF.

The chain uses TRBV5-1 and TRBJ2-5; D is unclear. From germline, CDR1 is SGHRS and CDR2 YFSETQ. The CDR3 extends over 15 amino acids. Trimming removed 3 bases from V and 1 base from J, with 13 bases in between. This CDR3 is CASSSAPRTQETQYF. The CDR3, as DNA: TGCGCCAGCAGCTCCGCCCCAAGAACCCAAGAGACCCAGTACTTC.

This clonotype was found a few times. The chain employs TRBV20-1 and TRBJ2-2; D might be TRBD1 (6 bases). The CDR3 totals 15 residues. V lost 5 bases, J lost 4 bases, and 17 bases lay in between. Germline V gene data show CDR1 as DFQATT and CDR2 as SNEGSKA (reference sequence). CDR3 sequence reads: CSALRTGSGTGELFF. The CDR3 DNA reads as TGCAGTGCTCTAAGAACAGGGTCCGGCACCGGGGAGCTGTTTTTT.

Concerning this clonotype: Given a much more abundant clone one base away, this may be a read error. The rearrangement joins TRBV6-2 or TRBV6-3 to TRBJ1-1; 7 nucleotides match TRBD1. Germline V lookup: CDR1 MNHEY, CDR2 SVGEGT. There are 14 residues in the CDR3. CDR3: CANSYSTGVTEAFF. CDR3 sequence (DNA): TGTGCCAACAGTTACTCAACAGGGGTCACTGAAGCTTTCTTT.

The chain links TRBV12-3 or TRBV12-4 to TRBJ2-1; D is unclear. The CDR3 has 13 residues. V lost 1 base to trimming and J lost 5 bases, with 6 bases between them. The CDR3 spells CASSLGVNNEQFF. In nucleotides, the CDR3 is TGTGCCAGCAGTTTAGGGGTCAACAATGAGCAGTTCTTC.

The CDR3 bases are TGCGCCAGCAGCGCGGCCGGGACAGGGGGTTTTTCACCCCTCCACTTT. Its protein product is CASSAAGTGGFSPLHF. V usage is TRBV5-1 and J usage is TRBJ1-6; TRBD1 aligns across 11 bases. V was clipped by 4 bases and J by 9 bases; unmatched bases: 9. CDR3 length equals 16 residues. Germline loops: CDR1 SGHRS, CDR2 YFSETQ.

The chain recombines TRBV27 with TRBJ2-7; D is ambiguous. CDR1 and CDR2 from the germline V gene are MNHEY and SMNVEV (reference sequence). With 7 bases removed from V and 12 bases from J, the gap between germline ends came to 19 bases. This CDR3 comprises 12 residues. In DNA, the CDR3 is TGTGCCAGCATACCTTGGACGGGTCCCCCGTACTTC. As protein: CASIPWTGPPYF.

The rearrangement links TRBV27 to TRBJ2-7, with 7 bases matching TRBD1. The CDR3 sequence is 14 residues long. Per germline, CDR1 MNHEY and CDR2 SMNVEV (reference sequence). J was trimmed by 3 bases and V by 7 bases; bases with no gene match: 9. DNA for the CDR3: TGTGCCAGCATAAGTCTGGGGACAGTCTACGAGCAGTACTTC. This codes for CASISLGTVYEQYF.

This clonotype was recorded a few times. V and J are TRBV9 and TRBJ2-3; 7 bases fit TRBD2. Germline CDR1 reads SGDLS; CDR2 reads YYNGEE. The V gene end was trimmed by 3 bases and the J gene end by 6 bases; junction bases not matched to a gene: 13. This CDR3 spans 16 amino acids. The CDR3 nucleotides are TGTGCCAGCAGCGGAACTAGCGAACTCCTTACCGATACGCAGTATTTT. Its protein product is CASSGTSELLTDTQYF.